This is a list of T cell receptor beta chains from one sample in a study of CD8+ T cells in alopecia areata. Repertoires were generated with immunoSEQ multiplex PCR, while TCRdb's copy carries only in-frame clones and drops some. This table has some 110,000 clones, about 60% appearing once. The starting material was CD8+ T cells sorted from blood, obtained at week 24, from a patient treated with tofacitinib. These receptors came from a human donor with alopecia areata. Both conserved end residues are part of each CDR3. A D gene is named only where the DNA matches it firmly. Clone size is stated in some rows and not others, as once, few, many or a class when expanded.

>TRBV27|TRBD1|few|TRBJ2-7
TGTGCCAGCAGTCCCACGGGACAGGGCCTCTACGAGCAGTACTTC
CASSPTGQGLYEQYF
>TRBV29-1|.|.|TRBJ1-3
TGCAGCGGATGGGTAGGGGGGGACACCATATATTTT
CSGWVGGDTIYF
>TRBV11-2|.|.|TRBJ1-6
TGTGCCAGCAGCTTAGGGGGCCGTGGGATTGGTGTCGGGAATTCACCCCTCCACTTT
CASSLGGRGIGVGNSPLHF
>TRBV5-4|.|.|TRBJ2-1
TGTGCCAGCAGCCCCGGGACTTTCAATGAGCAGTTCTTC
CASSPGTFNEQFF
>TRBV19|.|few|TRBJ2-1
TGTGCCAGTAGTCCAGGACTCTCTTCTGAGCAGTTCTTC
CASSPGLSSEQFF
>TRBV7-6|.|.|TRBJ1-2
TGTGCCAGCAGCTTACAGCGGGAACATGGCTACACCTTC
CASSLQREHGYTF
>TRBV4-1|.|.|TRBJ1-1
TGCGCCAGCAGCCACCTGGGGTCTCACGCTGAAGCTTTCTTT
CASSHLGSHAEAFF
>TRBV7-9|TRBD1|.|TRBJ2-1
TGTGCCAGCACCGGGACAGCTTGGTACAATGAGCAGTTCTTC
CASTGTAWYNEQFF
>TRBV19|TRBD1|few|TRBJ1-6
TGTGCCAGTAGTACCACGACAGGGGACTATAATTCACCCCTCCACTTT
CASSTTTGDYNSPLHF
>TRBV7-2|.|few|TRBJ2-7
TGTGCCAGCAGCTTAGTCGGCAGCGCTTACGAGCAGTACTTC
CASSLVGSAYEQYF
>TRBV9|TRBD2|.|TRBJ2-3
TGTGCCAGCAGCATCCCCGGGACTAGCGGGGGGTATACAGATACGCAGTATTTT
CASSIPGTSGGYTDTQYF
>TRBV6-5|TRBD1|few|TRBJ2-7
TGTGCCAGCAGTTACGCGGGACAGGGAGAGTACGAGCAGTACTTC
CASSYAGQGEYEQYF
>TRBV7-2|.|.|TRBJ2-7
TGTGCCAGCAGCTCGGGACTGGGTGGTTACGAGCAGTACTTC
CASSSGLGGYEQYF
>TRBV7-9|.|.|TRBJ1-4
TGTGCCAGCAGCCAGGACAGTGAAAAACTGTTTTTT
CASSQDSEKLFF
>TRBV5-4|.|.|TRBJ1-5
TGTGCCAGCAGCCCGGGGCTAGATAGCAATCAGCCCCAGCATTTT
CASSPGLDSNQPQHF
>TRBV18|.|.|TRBJ1-1
TGTGCCAGCTCACCTCCTAAAGGCATAGGGACTGAAGCTTTCTTT
CASSPPKGIGTEAFF
>TRBV27|.|.|TRBJ1-2
TGTGCCAGCAGTTTATCGGCAGGCCCCTTCTATGGCTACACCTTC
CASSLSAGPFYGYTF
>TRBV11-2|TRBD2|few|TRBJ2-1
TGTGCCAGCAGCAAACTAGCGGGGGGTATTGGGGAGCAGTTCTTC
CASSKLAGGIGEQFF
>TRBV27|.|.|TRBJ1-5
TGTGCCAGCAGCCCAGGGGTCTATGGCAATCAGCCCCAGCATTTT
CASSPGVYGNQPQHF
>TRBV14|.|few|TRBJ1-2
TGTGCCAGCAGCCAAGATGCAAACTATGGCTACACCTTC
CASSQDANYGYTF
>TRBV13|.|.|TRBJ2-1
TGTGCCAGCAGCCCCACCTACAATGAGCAGTTCTTC
CASSPTYNEQFF
>TRBV5-1|.|.|TRBJ2-1
TGCGCCAGCAGAAGAAGGGAAGGGAATGAGCAGTTCTTC
CASRRREGNEQFF
>TRBV19|.|.|TRBJ1-2
TGTGCCAGTAGTATACCAGGATATGGCTACACCTTC
CASSIPGYGYTF
>TRBV30|.|.|TRBJ2-2
TGTGCCTGGAGTGTACGGGTTTCCGGGGAGCTGTTTTTT
CAWSVRVSGELFF
>TRBV4-3|TRBD1|few|TRBJ2-7
TGCGCCAGCAGCCAAGAAGAGACAGGGGTTTACGAGCAGTACTTC
CASSQEETGVYEQYF
>TRBV5-4|TRBD1|.|TRBJ2-2
TGTGCCAGCAGCATGCCGGACAGGGCCACCGGGGAGCTGTTTTTT
CASSMPDRATGELFF